These T cell receptor beta chains were read from a single sample in a study of neoadjuvant nivolumab and ipilimumab in lung cancer. The data were produced by immunoSEQ multiplex PCR, yet TCRdb's version contains in-frame clones alone and is incomplete. In the table there are 8,000 to 10,000 clones, around 80% of which are singletons. The sequencing used peripheral blood, collected before neoadjuvant nivolumab, alone or with ipilimumab. The receptor set was obtained from an adult with non-small cell lung cancer. Each CDR3 is given without its conserved first and last residue. Clone size is not always given. Where it is, it says once, few, many or a class for expanded clones.

TRBV4-1,few,TRBJ1-4,ASSQVVLGAEKLF
TRBV21-1,.,TRBJ1-3,ASPKGGRFGNTIY
TRBV7-2,.,TRBJ2-2,ASSWNTGELF
TRBV7-3,once,TRBJ2-3,ASSLIPSRGRVDTQY
TRBV10-3,.,TRBJ1-2,AISVGQGGNGYT
TRBV7-3,.,TRBJ2-2,ASSPGSSGNTGELF
TRBV7-9,.,TRBJ2-1,ASSLGGSEQF
TRBV7-9,.,TRBJ2-4,ASSLDDRDVNIQY
TRBV4-1,once,TRBJ2-1,ASSQMGVSGQAYNEQF
TRBV6-5,.,TRBJ2-5,ASSSPTSGRAETQY
TRBV6-5,.,TRBJ1-4,ASSGGGSNEKLF
TRBV11-3,once,TRBJ2-5,ASSARTSGSQETQY
TRBV28,.,TRBJ2-3,ASSSPGQGADTQY
TRBV29-1,.,TRBJ2-1,SVRTRNYEQF
TRBV19,.,TRBJ2-3,ASSYTVSDTQY
TRBV10-3,.,TRBJ1-1,AISGGDRGDTEAF
TRBV11-2,.,TRBJ2-5,ASSRDRQETQY
TRBV9,.,TRBJ2-1,ASSPQGAGGAGDEQF
TRBV20-1,.,TRBJ2-7,SAREGEQY
TRBV2,.,TRBJ2-7,ASSESGYEQY
TRBV28,.,TRBJ2-4,ASSSGPEAKNIQY
TRBV7-6,.,TRBJ2-7,ASSLGFSDEQY
TRBV5-1,few,TRBJ1-3,ASSRTDRSSGNTIY
TRBV6-5,.,TRBJ2-1,ASSYGTSQYNEQF
TRBV27,once,TRBJ2-7,ASSNRQGASEQY
TRBV4-1,.,TRBJ2-2,ASSQELGTVDRELF
TRBV11-2,.,TRBJ1-4,ASSLDFSSVLGEKLF
TRBV7-2,.,TRBJ2-3,ASSSGLHTDTQY
TRBV2,.,TRBJ2-2,ASRVGLNTGELF
TRBV7-3,.,TRBJ2-1,ASSLRAGGPRDEQF